This T cell receptor (beta chain) was profiled in a study of CD8 T cells in Susac syndrome. An amount of RNA that ranged from roughly 0.45 to 1 ug was reverse transcribed with random hexamers. One entry per CDR3 protein, called by TCRdb with MiXCR from the immunoSEQ multiplex PCR reads. The top ten hold roughly 0.16% of the sample, which has 150,000 or so distinct CDR3 sequences, less than 97% seen once. This clonotype was sampled from a human donor with multiple sclerosis. Specimen: CD8+ T cells from PBMCs.

CDR3 nucleotides: TGCGCCAGCAGCCCCCCGAATTCACCCCTCCACTTT. Protein sequence: CASSPPNSPLHF. The rearrangement joins TRBV4-1 to TRBJ1-6, with D unresolved. V was cut by 4 bases and J by 7 bases, with 5 bases left in between. Germline V gene lookup returns CDR1 MGHRA and CDR2 YSYEKL. CDR3 size: 12 residues.